This TCR beta chain appears in the sequencing data of a study of blood T cell repertoires in COVID-19. About the study: Spain, Italy and the United States supplied samples that represented acute and convalescent COVID-19.

V lost 7 bases and J 6 bases, leaving 15 bases between the germline ends. This CDR3 has 14 residues. Germline lookup yields CDR1 SGHTA and CDR2 FQGNSA. Original data processing: Reference gene primers were amplified, and this amplification served to estimate nucleated cell counts. Generated by immunoSEQ multiplex PCR, the TCRdb table keeps only in-frame clones and is missing some. V, J and clone size derive from that table, while D and trimming were established from the DNA sequence. Of about 69,000 clones listed, roughly 87% are singletons. The gene calls are TRBV7-2 and TRBJ2-2, with D uncertain. Specimen: peripheral blood. This TCR was recovered from an elderly man with acute or convalescent COVID-19. The CDR3 nucleotides read TGTGCCAGCACCCCGTTGAGAGCCGCCGGGGAGCTGTTTTTT. This translates into CASTPLRAAGELFF.